A single sample gave rise to the 20 T cell receptor beta chains below, sequenced in a study of T cells in narcolepsy. This table comes from immunoSEQ multiplex PCR, and its TCRdb copy is limited to in-frame clones, with some not included. The table lists about 32,000 clones, over 80% of them singletons, with about 0.64% in the top ten. Specimen: memory (CD45RA-) CD4+ T cells from blood. These receptors all stem from a human donor in good health.

The gene calls are TRBV7-6 and TRBJ1-2; tentatively, D is TRBD1 (5 bases). Trimming took off 5 bases at V and 6 bases at J, with 19 bases between the two ends. The CDR3 sequence is 15 residues long. In germline, CDR1 is SGHVS, CDR2 FNYEAQ. The CDR3 spells CASSPGDRTTHGYTF. The CDR3 nucleotides are TGTGCCAGCAGCCCTGGGGACCGGACCACTCATGGCTACACCTTC. Based on the CDR3 plus reference TRBV7-6 and TRBJ1-2, the full variable domain is GAGVSQSPRYKVTKRGQDVALRCDPISGHVSLYWYRQALGQGPEFLTYFNYEAQQDKSGLPNDRFSAERPEGSISTLTIQRTEQRDSAMYRCASSPGDRTTHGYTFGSGTRLTVV.

J is TRBJ2-3 and V is TRBV7-9, with unresolved D. This CDR3 region has 15 residues. The V end lost 4 bases, the J end lost 2 bases, and 13 bases lay between the germline ends. Germline V gene lookup returns CDR1 SEHNR and CDR2 FQNEAQ (reference sequence). The CDR3 region is CASSSQRRDTDTQYF. CDR3 nucleotides: TGTGCCAGCAGCTCCCAGCGTCGTGACACAGATACGCAGTATTTT. Combining the CDR3 with reference TRBV7-9 and TRBJ2-3 gives the whole variable domain DTGVSQNPRHKITKRGQNVTFRCDPISEHNRLYWYRQTLGQGPEFLTYFQNEAQLEKSRLLSDRFSAERPKGSFSTLEIQRTEQGDSAMYLCASSSQRRDTDTQYFGPGTRLTVL.

In this sample, this clone turned up once. This sequence joins TRBV20-1 and TRBJ1-5; perhaps TRBD1 as D (6 bases). Per germline, CDR1 DFQATT and CDR2 SNEGSKA (reference sequence). The CDR3 loop spans 11 amino acids. Trimming removed 1 base at V and 15 bases at J, with 13 bases between. CDR3 DNA: TGCAGTGCTAGAGGCAGACAGGTCCTGCATTTT. Its protein is CSARGRQVLHF.

The chain couples TRBV10-2 to TRBJ1-1; 8 bases are a match to TRBD1. Germline CDR1 reads WSHSY; CDR2 reads SAAADI. The ends lost 2 bases at V and 5 bases at J; junction bases unmatched: 4. This CDR3 has 14 residues. CDR3 sequence: CASSEQGADTEAFF. In DNA form, the CDR3 reads TGCGCCAGCAGTGAGCAGGGGGCGGATACTGAAGCTTTCTTT.

This clone showed up just a few times. The chain joins TRBV5-6 to TRBJ1-1, with 7 nucleotides matching TRBD1. Unmatched junction bases numbered 6, after V lost 4 bases and J lost 3 bases. The CDR3 runs 14 residues. Germline V CDR1 and CDR2: SGHDT, YYEEEE. CDR3 bases: TGTGCCAGCAGCCAACAGGGGCTATACACTGAAGCTTTCTTT. This codes for CASSQQGLYTEAFF.

This sequence joins TRBV11-2 and TRBJ1-5; D is ambiguous. The germline CDR1 and CDR2 sequences are SGHAT and FQNNGV. V lost 11 bases, J lost 6 bases, and 11 bases lay in between. This CDR3 is built from 11 residues. The CDR3 sequence: CAGAKFQPQHF. As DNA, the CDR3 is TGTGCCGGAGCTAAGTTTCAGCCCCAGCATTTT.

This clone appeared a few times. The chain employs TRBV5-1 and TRBJ2-6; D not resolved. The CDR3 is 15 residues long. Trimming removed 2 bases at V and 1 base at J, with 7 bases between. Germline V gene data show CDR1 as SGHRS and CDR2 as YFSETQ. The CDR3 DNA reads as TGCGCCAGCAGCTTTGGCCCGTCTGGGGCCAACGTCCTGACTTTC. Translated, it gives CASSFGPSGANVLTF.

The gene calls are TRBV7-2 and TRBJ2-1; possibly TRBD2 for D (6 bases). The CDR3 contains 13 residues. The V gene lost 0 bases and the J gene lost 7 bases, with 7 bases spanning the gap. CDR1 is SGHTA and CDR2 is FQGNSA in the germline V gene. The CDR3: CASSLAAGNEQFF. The CDR3 region has the DNA TGTGCCAGCAGCTTAGCGGCGGGGAATGAGCAGTTCTTC.

The J gene is TRBJ2-2, the V gene TRBV7-2; D unresolved. Trimming removed 5 bases at V and 4 bases at J, with 11 bases between. The CDR3 has 14 amino acids. The germline V gene encodes CDR1 SGHTA and CDR2 FQGNSA. This CDR3 reads CASSLLRTTGELFF. The CDR3, as DNA: TGTGCCAGCAGCCTTCTCCGCACCACCGGGGAGCTGTTTTTT.

This chain connects TRBV6-6 to TRBJ1-6, with 7 bases identical to TRBD1. Germline lookup yields CDR1 MNHNY and CDR2 SVGAGI (reference sequence). V gave up 8 bases and J gave up 6 bases; unmatched junction bases: 10. CDR3 length: 15 residues. The CDR3 here is CASQGGLKLNSPLHF. As DNA, the CDR3 is TGTGCCAGCCAGGGGGGCCTAAAACTTAATTCACCCCTCCACTTT.

The gene calls are TRBV28 and TRBJ2-7; TRBD1 matches 7 bases. J lost 0 bases, V lost 6 bases, and 11 bases had no gene match. The CDR3 runs to 16 residues. The germline CDR1 and CDR2 sequences are MDHEN and SYDVKM. Here the CDR3 reads CASSPPGQSFSYEQYF. Written as DNA, the CDR3 is TGTGCCAGCAGCCCCCCGGGACAGTCGTTCTCCTACGAGCAGTACTTC.

J is TRBJ2-1 and V is TRBV15; TRBD1 or TRBD2 may be the D gene (6 bases each). Germline V lookup: CDR1 LNHNV, CDR2 YYDKDF (reference sequence). The CDR3 has 14 residues. The V end was cut by 0 bases, the J end by 9 bases, with 12 bases between. CDR3 residues: CATSRDIGGLEQFF. The CDR3 DNA reads TGTGCCACCAGCAGAGATATAGGGGGACTTGAGCAGTTCTTC.

The chain has TRBV10-1 and TRBJ1-5, with D perhaps matching TRBD1 (6 bases). Germline loops: CDR1 WNHNN, CDR2 SYGVQD (reference sequence). V was cut by 0 bases and J by 1 base, with 13 bases left in between. This CDR3 has 17 residues. The CDR3 reads CASSESDKGGSNQPQHF. In DNA, the CDR3 is TGCGCCAGCAGTGAGTCGGATAAGGGGGGGAGCAATCAGCCCCAGCATTTT.

This clone showed up just once. V and J are TRBV28 and TRBJ2-2; 9 bases map to TRBD2. Germline V CDR1 and CDR2: MDHEN, SYDVKM. This CDR3 contains 15 residues. V trimming: 3 bases; J trimming: 4 bases; junction bases outside the gene matches: 3. The DNA of the CDR3 is TGTGCCAGCAGTTTCCCAGCGGGGGGCACCGGGGAGCTGTTTTTT. Translation gives CASSFPAGGTGELFF. Complete variable domain (other parts from reference TRBV28 and TRBJ2-2): DVKVTQSSRYLVKRTGEKVFLECVQDMDHENMFWYRQDPGLGLRLIYFSYDVKMKEKGDIPEGYSVSREKKERFSLILESASTNQTSMYLCASSFPAGGTGELFFGEGSRLTVL.

The chain is built from TRBV25-1 and TRBJ2-1, with 8 bases matching TRBD2. Germline V lookup: CDR1 MGHDK, CDR2 SYGVNS. The J segment lost 1 base and the V segment lost 2 bases, leaving 7 bases of the junction unmatched. The CDR3 sequence is 17 residues long. The CDR3: CASSESGGPKSYNEQFF. The CDR3 DNA reads TGTGCCAGCAGTGAAAGCGGGGGCCCGAAATCCTACAATGAGCAGTTCTTC.

The V and J genes are TRBV18 and TRBJ1-3; D gene ambiguous. Germline assignment: CDR1 KGHSH and CDR2 LQKENI. The CDR3 loop spans 16 amino acids. V was shortened by 5 bases and J by 2 bases, with 16 bases between the two germline ends. CDR3 amino acids: CASSKGPGSTGNTIYF. CDR3 bases: TGTGCCAGCTCAAAAGGACCTGGGTCAACTGGAAACACCATATATTTT.

V and J are TRBV30 and TRBJ1-6; D gene unclear. The CDR3 has 14 residues. CDR1 is GTSNPN, CDR2 SVGIG, per germline (reference sequence). Trimming cost V 2 bases and J 10 bases, with 15 bases left between them. CDR3 amino acids: CAWSNNLDSSPLHF. The CDR3 nucleotides are TGTGCCTGGAGTAATAATCTGGATAGCTCACCCCTCCACTTT.

Here the CDR3 DNA reads TGTGCCAGCAGCGTAGCTCCCGGGGGGGCGGGTGAGCAGTTCTTC. Its translation is CASSVAPGGAGEQFF. The chain has TRBV9 and TRBJ2-1, with TRBD2 matching over 8 bases. After removal of 0 bases from V and 9 bases from J, the junction contained 8 bases not matched to a gene. Germline V lookup: CDR1 SGDLS, CDR2 YYNGEE. The CDR3 runs 15 residues.

The V call is TRBV5-5, the J call TRBJ1-5, with D hard to call. The CDR3 runs 14 residues. The V end was cut by 2 bases, the J end by 0 bases, with 6 bases between. CDR1 and CDR2 from the germline V gene are SGHKS and YYEKEE (reference sequence). The CDR3 protein is CASSFGTSNQPQHF. The DNA for the CDR3 is TGTGCCAGCAGCTTTGGTACTAGCAATCAGCCCCAGCATTTT. Complete variable domain (other parts from reference TRBV5-5 and TRBJ1-5): DAGVTQSPTHLIKTRGQQVTLRCSPISGHKSVSWYQQVLGQGPQFIFQYYEKEERGRGNFPDRFSARQFPNYSSELNVNALLLGDSALYLCASSFGTSNQPQHFGDGTRLSIL.

The chain carries TRBV15 and TRBJ1-5; D gene ambiguous. Trimming left V 3 bases short and J 1 base short, with 13 bases between. Looked up from germline, CDR1 is LNHNV and CDR2 is YYDKDF (reference sequence). The CDR3 consists of 16 residues. CDR3 DNA: TGTGCCACCAGCAGCTGGGAGGGTAGGAGCAATCAGCCCCAGCATTTT. It specifies CATSSWEGRSNQPQHF. Based on the CDR3 plus reference TRBV15 and TRBJ1-5, the full variable domain is DAMVIQNPRYQVTQFGKPVTLSCSQTLNHNVMYWYQQKSSQAPKLLFHYYDKDFNNEADTPDNFQSRRPNTSFCFLDIRSPGLGDTAMYLCATSSWEGRSNQPQHFGDGTRLSIL.